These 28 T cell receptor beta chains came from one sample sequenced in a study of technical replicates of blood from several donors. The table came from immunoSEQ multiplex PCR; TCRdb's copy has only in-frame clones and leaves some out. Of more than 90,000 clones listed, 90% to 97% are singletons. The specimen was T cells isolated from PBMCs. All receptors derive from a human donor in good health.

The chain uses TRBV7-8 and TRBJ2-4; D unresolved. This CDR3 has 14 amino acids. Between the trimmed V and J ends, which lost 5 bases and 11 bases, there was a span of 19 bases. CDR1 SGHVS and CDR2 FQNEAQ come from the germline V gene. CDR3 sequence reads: CASSVSPIRGVQYF. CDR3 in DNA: TGTGCCAGCAGCGTTAGTCCCATCCGAGGCGTTCAGTACTTC.

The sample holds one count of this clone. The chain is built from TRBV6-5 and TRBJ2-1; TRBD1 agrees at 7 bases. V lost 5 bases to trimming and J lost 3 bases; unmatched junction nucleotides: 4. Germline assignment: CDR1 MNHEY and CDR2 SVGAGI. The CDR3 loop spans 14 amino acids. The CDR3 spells CASSPGTDYNEQFF. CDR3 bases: TGTGCCAGCAGTCCCGGGACAGACTACAATGAGCAGTTCTTC.

The CDR3 sequence is CASSPTPTGILNTEAFF. CDR3 coding DNA: TGTGCCAGCAGCCCCACCCCTACAGGGATCTTGAACACTGAAGCTTTCTTT. This sequence joins TRBV7-3 and TRBJ1-1; TRBD1 is a possible D gene (6 bases). V lost 5 bases to trimming and J lost 0 bases, with 19 bases between them. The V gene's germline CDR1 is SGHTA and CDR2 FQGTGA. This CDR3 has 17 amino acids.

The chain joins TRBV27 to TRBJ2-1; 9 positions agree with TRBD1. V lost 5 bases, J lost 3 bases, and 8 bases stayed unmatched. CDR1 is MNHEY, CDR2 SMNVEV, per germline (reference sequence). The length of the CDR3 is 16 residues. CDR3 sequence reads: CASSPLTGGHYNEQFF. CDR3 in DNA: TGTGCCAGCAGTCCCCTCACAGGGGGCCACTACAATGAGCAGTTCTTC.

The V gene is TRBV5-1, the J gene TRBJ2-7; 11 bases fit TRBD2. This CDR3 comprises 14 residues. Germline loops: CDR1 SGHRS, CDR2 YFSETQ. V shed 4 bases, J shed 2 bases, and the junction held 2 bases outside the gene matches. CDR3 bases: TGCGCCAGCAGCGTGACTAGCGGGACCTACGAGCAGTACTTC. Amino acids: CASSVTSGTYEQYF.

CDR3 in DNA: TGTGCCTGGAGTCCCCCCGACTCCCGGTTCTACTCTGGAAACACCATATATTTT. Its protein is CAWSPPDSRFYSGNTIYF. The rearrangement links TRBV30 to TRBJ1-3; D gene unclear. The CDR3 consists of 18 residues. Germline CDR1 and CDR2: GTSNPN and SVGIG (reference sequence). Trimming stripped 2 bases from V and 0 bases from J, with 20 bases between.

The chain's CDR3 is CASSYLAVDYNEQFF. CDR3 bases: TGTGCCAGCAGCTATCTAGCGGTTGACTACAATGAGCAGTTCTTC. The chain carries TRBV7-9 and TRBJ2-1; 7 bases line up with TRBD2. This CDR3 comprises 15 residues. V lost 4 bases, J lost 3 bases, and 6 bases stayed unmatched. Looked up from germline, CDR1 is SEHNR and CDR2 is FQNEAQ (reference sequence). Supplemented by reference TRBV7-9 and TRBJ2-1, the full variable domain reads DTGVSQNPRHKITKRGQNVTFRCDPISEHNRLYWYRQTLGQGPEFLTYFQNEAQLEKSRLLSDRFSAERPKGSFSTLEIQRTEQGDSAMYLCASSYLAVDYNEQFFGPGTRLTVL.

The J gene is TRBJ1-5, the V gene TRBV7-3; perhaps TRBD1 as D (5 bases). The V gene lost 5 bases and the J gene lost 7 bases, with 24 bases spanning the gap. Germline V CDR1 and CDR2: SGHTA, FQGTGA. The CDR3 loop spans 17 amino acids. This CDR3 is CASSPFMGGVKGQPQHF. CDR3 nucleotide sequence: TGTGCCAGCAGCCCCTTTATGGGGGGGGTAAAGGGGCAGCCCCAGCATTTT.

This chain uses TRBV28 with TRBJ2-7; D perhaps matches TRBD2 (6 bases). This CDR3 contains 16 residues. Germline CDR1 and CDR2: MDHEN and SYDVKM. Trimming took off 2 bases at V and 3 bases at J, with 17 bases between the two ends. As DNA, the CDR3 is TGTGCCAGCAGTTTACTGGCCCCGACTAGAAACTACGAGCAGTACTTC. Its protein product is CASSLLAPTRNYEQYF.

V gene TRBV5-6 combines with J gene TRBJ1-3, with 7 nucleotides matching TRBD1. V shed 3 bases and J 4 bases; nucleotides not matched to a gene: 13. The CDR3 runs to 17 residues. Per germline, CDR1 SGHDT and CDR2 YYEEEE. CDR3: CASSSLLGGASGNTIYF. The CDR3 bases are TGTGCCAGCAGCTCCCTTTTAGGGGGCGCGTCGGGAAACACCATATATTTT. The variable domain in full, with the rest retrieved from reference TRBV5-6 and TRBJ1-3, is DAGVTQSPTHLIKTRGQQVTLRCSPKSGHDTVSWYQQALGQGPQFIFQYYEEEERQRGNFPDRFSGHQFPNYSSELNVNALLLGDSALYLCASSSLLGGASGNTIYFGEGSWLTVV.

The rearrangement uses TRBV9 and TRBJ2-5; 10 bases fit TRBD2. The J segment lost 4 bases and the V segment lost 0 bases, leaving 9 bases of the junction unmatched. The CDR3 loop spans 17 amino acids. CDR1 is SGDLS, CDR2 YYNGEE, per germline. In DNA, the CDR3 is TGTGCCAGCAGCGTAGGTTCAGCGGGAGGGCTCGGAGAGACCCAGTACTTC. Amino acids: CASSVGSAGGLGETQYF.

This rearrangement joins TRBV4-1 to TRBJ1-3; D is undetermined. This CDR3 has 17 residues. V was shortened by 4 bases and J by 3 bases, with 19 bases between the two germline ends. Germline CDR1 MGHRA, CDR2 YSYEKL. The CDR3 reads CASSRGGLVISGNTIYF. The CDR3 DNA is TGCGCCAGCAGCCGGGGAGGGCTGGTTATTAGTGGAAACACCATATATTTT.

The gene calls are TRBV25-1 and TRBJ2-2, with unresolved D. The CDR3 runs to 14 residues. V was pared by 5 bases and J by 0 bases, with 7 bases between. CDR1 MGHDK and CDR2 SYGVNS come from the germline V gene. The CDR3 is CASSYRANTGELFF. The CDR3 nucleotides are TGTGCCAGCAGTTATAGAGCGAACACCGGGGAGCTGTTTTTT.

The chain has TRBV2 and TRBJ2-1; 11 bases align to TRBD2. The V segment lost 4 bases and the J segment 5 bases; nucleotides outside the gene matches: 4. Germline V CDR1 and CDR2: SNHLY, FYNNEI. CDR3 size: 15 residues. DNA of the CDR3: TGTGCCAGCAGTGTAAGACTAGCGGGAAACAATGAGCAGTTCTTC. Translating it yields CASSVRLAGNNEQFF. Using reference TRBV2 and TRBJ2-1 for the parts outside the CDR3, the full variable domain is EPEVTQTPSHQVTQMGQEVILRCVPISNHLYFYWYRQILGQKVEFLVSFYNNEISEKSEIFDDQFSVERPDGSNFTLKIRSTKLEDSAMYFCASSVRLAGNNEQFFGPGTRLTVL.

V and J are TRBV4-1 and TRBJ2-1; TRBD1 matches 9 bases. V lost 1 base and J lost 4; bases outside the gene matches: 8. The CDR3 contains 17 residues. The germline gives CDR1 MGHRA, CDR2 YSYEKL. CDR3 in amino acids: CASSQVYQGTGYNEQFF. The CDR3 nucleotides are TGCGCCAGCAGCCAAGTTTATCAAGGGACAGGGTACAATGAGCAGTTCTTC.

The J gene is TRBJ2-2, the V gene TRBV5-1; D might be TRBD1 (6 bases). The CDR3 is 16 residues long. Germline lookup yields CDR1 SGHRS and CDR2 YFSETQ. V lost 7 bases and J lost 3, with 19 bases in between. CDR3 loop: CASLNIDRLYTGELFF. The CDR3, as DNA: TGCGCCAGCCTAAACATTGACAGGTTGTACACCGGGGAGCTGTTTTTT.

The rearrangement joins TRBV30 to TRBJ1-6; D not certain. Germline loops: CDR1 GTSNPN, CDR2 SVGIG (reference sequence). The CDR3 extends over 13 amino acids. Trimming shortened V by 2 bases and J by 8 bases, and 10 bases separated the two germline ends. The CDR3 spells CAWSPSGDSPLHF. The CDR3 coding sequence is TGTGCCTGGAGTCCCTCCGGGGATTCACCCCTCCACTTT.

CDR3 coding DNA: TGCGCCAGCAGCCAAGTGCTCCTGGGCGGGAACATTCAGTACTTC. It yields the protein CASSQVLLGGNIQYF. The genes are TRBV4-1 and TRBJ2-4; the D gene is possibly TRBD2 (5 bases). The germline gives CDR1 MGHRA, CDR2 YSYEKL. The CDR3 extends over 15 amino acids. V gave up 1 base and J gave up 7 bases, with 14 bases separating them.

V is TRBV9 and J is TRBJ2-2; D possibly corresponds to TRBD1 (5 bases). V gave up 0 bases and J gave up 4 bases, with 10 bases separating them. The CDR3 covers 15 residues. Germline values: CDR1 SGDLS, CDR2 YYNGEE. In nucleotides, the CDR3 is TGTGCCAGCAGCGTAGACCAGGGTTCCACCGGGGAGCTGTTTTTT. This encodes CASSVDQGSTGELFF.

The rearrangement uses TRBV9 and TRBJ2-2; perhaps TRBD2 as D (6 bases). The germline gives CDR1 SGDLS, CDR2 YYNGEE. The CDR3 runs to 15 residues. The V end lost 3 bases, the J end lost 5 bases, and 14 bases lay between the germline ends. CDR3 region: CASSAGGGQTGELFF. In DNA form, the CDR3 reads TGTGCCAGCAGCGCCGGGGGTGGACAAACCGGGGAGCTGTTTTTT.

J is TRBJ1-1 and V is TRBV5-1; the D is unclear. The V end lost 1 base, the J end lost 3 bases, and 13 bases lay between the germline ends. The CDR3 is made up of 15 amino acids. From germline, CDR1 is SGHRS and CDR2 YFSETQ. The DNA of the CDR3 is TGCGCCAGCAGCTTGTCGGGGAGAAGGGACACTGAAGCTTTCTTT. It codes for CASSLSGRRDTEAFF.

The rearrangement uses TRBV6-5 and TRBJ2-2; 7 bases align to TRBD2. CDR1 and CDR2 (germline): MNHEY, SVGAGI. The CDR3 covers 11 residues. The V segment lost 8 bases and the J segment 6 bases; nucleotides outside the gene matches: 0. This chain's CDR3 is CASGRAGELFF. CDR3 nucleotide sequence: TGTGCCAGCGGGAGGGCCGGGGAGCTGTTTTTT.

As DNA, the CDR3 is TGTGCCAGTAGTGGGCCGGAGGACGAAAAACTGTTTTTT. It encodes CASSGPEDEKLFF. This rearrangement joins TRBV19 to TRBJ1-4; D uncertain. The CDR3 is made up of 13 amino acids. Germline V lookup: CDR1 LNHDA, CDR2 SQIVND (reference sequence). The V and J ends lost 5 bases and 8 bases respectively, with 12 bases between them.

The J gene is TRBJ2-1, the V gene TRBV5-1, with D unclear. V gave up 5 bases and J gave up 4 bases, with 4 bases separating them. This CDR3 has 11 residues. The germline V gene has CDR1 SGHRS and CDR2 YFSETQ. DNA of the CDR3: TGCGCCAGCAGAGCTTACAATGAGCAGTTCTTC. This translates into CASRAYNEQFF.

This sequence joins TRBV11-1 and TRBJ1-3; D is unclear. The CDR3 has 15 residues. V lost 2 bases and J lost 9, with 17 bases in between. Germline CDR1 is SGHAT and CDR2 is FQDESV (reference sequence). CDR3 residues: CASSLRSGMERTIYF. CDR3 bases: TGTGCCAGCAGCTTAAGATCGGGGATGGAACGCACCATATATTTT.

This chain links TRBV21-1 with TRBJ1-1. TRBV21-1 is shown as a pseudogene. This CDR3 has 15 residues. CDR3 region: CASTTKGQGGTEAFF. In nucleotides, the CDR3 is TGTGCCAGCACCACAAAGGGGCAGGGAGGTACTGAAGCTTTCTTT.

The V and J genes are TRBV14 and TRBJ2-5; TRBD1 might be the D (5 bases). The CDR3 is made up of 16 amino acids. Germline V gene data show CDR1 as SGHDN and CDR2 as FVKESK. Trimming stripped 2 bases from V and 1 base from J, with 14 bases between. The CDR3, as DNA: TGTGCCAGCAGCCAACTTATAGGGGCCGGCCAAGAGACCCAGTACTTC. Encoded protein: CASSQLIGAGQETQYF.

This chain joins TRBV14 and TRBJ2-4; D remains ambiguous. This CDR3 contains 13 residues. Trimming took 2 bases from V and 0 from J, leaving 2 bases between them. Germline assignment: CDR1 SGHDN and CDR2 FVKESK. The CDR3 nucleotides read TGTGCCAGCAGCCAACTAGCCAAAAACATTCAGTACTTC. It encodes CASSQLAKNIQYF.